Following are 8 T cell receptor beta chains from one sample sequenced in a study of blood T cell repertoires in COVID-19. The protocol was immunoSEQ multiplex PCR, while the TCRdb copy is restricted to in-frame clones and leaves out a portion. This sample has about 49,000 clones, with over 80% found just once. The sample comprised peripheral blood. These receptors came from a human donor in a cohort sampled during active COVID-19.

V gene TRBV3-1 (or the pseudogene TRBV3-2) combines with J gene TRBJ2-5, with 8 positions matching TRBD2. This CDR3 has 15 amino acids. CDR1 is LGHDT, CDR2 YNNKEL, per germline (reference sequence). J lost 2 bases, V lost 4 bases, and 6 bases had no gene match. CDR3 in amino acids: CASSPERGRQETQYF. DNA for the CDR3: TGTGCCAGCAGCCCCGAGCGGGGGCGACAAGAGACCCAGTACTTC.

This chain uses TRBV4-3 with TRBJ2-7; 8 bases fit TRBD1. The ends lost 3 bases at V and 2 bases at J; junction bases unmatched: 6. This CDR3 is 15 amino acids long. Germline V gene data show CDR1 as LGHNA and CDR2 as YSLEER. As DNA, the CDR3 is TGCGCCAGCAGCCAGGAGACAGGGGCGACCTACGAGCAGTACTTC. Its translation: CASSQETGATYEQYF.

A single count supports this clone. The rearrangement uses TRBV18 and TRBJ1-3; 8 bases are shared with TRBD1. The CDR3 covers 15 residues. The germline V gene has CDR1 KGHSH and CDR2 LQKENI. The J segment lost 4 bases and the V segment lost 4 bases, leaving 6 bases of the junction unmatched. The DNA for the CDR3 is TGTGCCAGCTCACGGGCACAGGGGGAAGGAAACACCATATATTTT. Amino acid sequence: CASSRAQGEGNTIYF.

The CDR3 sequence is CASRRDRGLGEYF. The CDR3 coding sequence is TGTGCCAGCCGGCGGGACAGGGGGCTTGGGGAGTACTTC. This chain joins TRBV5-6 and TRBJ2-7, with 12 nucleotides matching TRBD1. The CDR3 is made up of 13 amino acids. With 7 bases clipped from V and 11 bases from J, the junction kept 10 bases outside the gene matches. Per germline, CDR1 SGHDT and CDR2 YYEEEE.

This clone was found a few times. The chain employs TRBV27 and TRBJ2-7; a weak D match, TRBD2 (5 bases). Germline CDR1 MNHEY, CDR2 SMNVEV (reference sequence). The CDR3 contains 16 residues. V lost 3 bases and J 2 bases, leaving 17 bases between the germline ends. CDR3: CASSFSAEDSTYEQYF. For the CDR3, the DNA is TGTGCCAGCAGTTTCTCCGCCGAGGACTCGACCTACGAGCAGTACTTC.

The chain recombines TRBV25-1 with TRBJ2-3, with D tentatively TRBD2 (6 bases). The CDR3 has 16 residues. Trimming cost V 7 bases and J 1 base, with 18 bases left between them. Germline V CDR1 and CDR2: MGHDK, SYGVNS. The CDR3 region has the DNA TGTGCCAGCATGGGCCCTAGACCGGGGGGCACAGATACGCAGTATTTT. Translation: CASMGPRPGGTDTQYF.

This clone was seen only a few times. The V call is TRBV28, the J call TRBJ1-5; 10 bases line up with TRBD1. Germline V gives CDR1 MDHEN, CDR2 SYDVKM. The CDR3 has 16 amino acids. V was clipped by 3 bases and J by 4 bases; unmatched bases: 6. CDR3 amino acids: CASSFIPGQGNQPQHF. In DNA form, the CDR3 reads TGTGCCAGCAGTTTTATCCCGGGACAGGGGAATCAGCCCCAGCATTTT.

This chain uses TRBV9 with TRBJ2-7; D is perhaps TRBD1 (6 bases). Trimming pared 2 bases from V and 1 base from J, leaving 10 bases between. The CDR3 is 14 amino acids. Germline V CDR1 and CDR2: SGDLS, YYNGEE. CDR3 region: CASSVNRVSYEQYF. The CDR3 DNA reads as TGTGCCAGCAGCGTTAACAGGGTTTCCTACGAGCAGTACTTC.